Below, 27 T cell receptor beta chains from the same sample are listed, as sequenced in a study of blood T cell repertoires in COVID-19. The data were produced by immunoSEQ multiplex PCR, yet TCRdb's version contains in-frame clones alone and is incomplete. Counted here are about 87,000 clones, around 75% occurring once; the ten biggest clones make up more than 15%. The sample taken for sequencing was peripheral blood. The receptors originated from a woman older than 75 with active or convalescent COVID-19.

The gene calls are TRBV29-1 and TRBJ2-3, with D uncertain. Germline V CDR1 and CDR2: SQVTM, ANQGSEA. This CDR3 is built from 14 residues. V was pared by 4 bases and J by 4 bases, with 15 bases between. The DNA of the CDR3 is TGCAGCGTTGCCGGCCCCACAGAAGCAGATACGCAGTATTTT. Amino acid sequence: CSVAGPTEADTQYF.

Here the CDR3 DNA reads TGTGCCAGCAGCTTAGAAGGAGGCGCTAACTATGGCTACACCTTC. The encoded protein is CASSLEGGANYGYTF. This rearrangement joins TRBV7-9 to TRBJ1-2; D is ambiguous. Between the trimmed V and J ends, which lost 1 base and 0 bases, there was a span of 9 bases. CDR1 and CDR2 from the germline V gene are SEHNR and FQNEAQ (reference sequence). The CDR3 has 15 amino acids. The full variable domain, in which reference TRBV7-9 and TRBJ1-2 provide the parts outside the CDR3, is DTGVSQNPRHKITKRGQNVTFRCDPISEHNRLYWYRQTLGQGPEFLTYFQNEAQLEKSRLLSDRFSAERPKGSFSTLEIQRTEQGDSAMYLCASSLEGGANYGYTFGSGTRLTVV.

This clone has more than one count but fewer than ten. This sequence joins TRBV5-1 and TRBJ1-6, with D maybe TRBD1 (5 bases). Germline V gene data show CDR1 as SGHRS and CDR2 as YFSETQ. The CDR3 length is 14 residues. V lost 2 bases and J 14 bases, leaving 17 bases between the germline ends. CDR3 loop: CASSLGQGGPALHF. DNA of the CDR3: TGCGCCAGCAGCTTAGGGCAGGGAGGACCGGCCCTCCACTTT.

This clone was seen a handful of times. Other DNA variants within this sample encode the same CDR3. V and J are TRBV11-3 and TRBJ2-1; 8 bases map to TRBD2. Germline V gene data show CDR1 as SGHNT and CDR2 as YENEEA. The CDR3 is 15 amino acids. Germline trimming cut 4 bases from V and 6 bases from J; bases unmatched to any gene: 8. CDR3 DNA sequence: TGTGCCAGCAGCTCGGGGCTAGCGGGTGTCAATGAGCAGTTCTTC. Its translation: CASSSGLAGVNEQFF.

This rearrangement joins TRBV7-2 to TRBJ2-3; the match to TRBD2 covers 7 bases. Germline values: CDR1 SGHTA, CDR2 FQGNSA. The CDR3 is 13 residues long. The ends lost 3 bases at V and 5 bases at J; junction bases unmatched: 2. CDR3 amino acids: CASSFASGDTQYF. The CDR3 nucleotides are TGTGCCAGCAGCTTTGCTAGCGGAGATACGCAGTATTTT.

The chain links TRBV9 to TRBJ2-3; a weak D match, TRBD1 (5 bases). V dropped 1 base and J dropped 5 bases, with 11 bases sitting between them. The CDR3 totals 14 residues. Germline CDR1 SGDLS, CDR2 YYNGEE. In nucleotides, the CDR3 is TGTGCCAGCAGCGTAACGCAGGGCCTAGATACGCAGTATTTT. It yields the protein CASSVTQGLDTQYF.

CDR3 nucleotide sequence: TGTGCCACCAGCAGAACCACCTGGGGGGCTAATGAAAAACTGTTTTTT. Translation gives CATSRTTWGANEKLFF. The chain joins TRBV15 to TRBJ1-4; TRBD1 might be the D (5 bases). Germline loops: CDR1 LNHNV, CDR2 YYDKDF (reference sequence). Trimming cost V 2 bases and J 3 bases, with 13 bases left between them. The CDR3 has 16 residues. Based on the CDR3 plus reference TRBV15 and TRBJ1-4, the full variable domain is DAMVIQNPRYQVTQFGKPVTLSCSQTLNHNVMYWYQQKSSQAPKLLFHYYDKDFNNEADTPDNFQSRRPNTSFCFLDIRSPGLGDTAMYLCATSRTTWGANEKLFFGSGTQLSVL.

J is TRBJ2-2 and V is TRBV6-5, with 7 bases fitting TRBD1. Per the germline V gene, CDR1 is MNHEY and CDR2 is SVGAGI. This CDR3 has 14 residues. V gave up 7 bases and J gave up 3 bases; unmatched junction bases: 5. The CDR3 nucleotides are TGTGCCAGCAAACAGCAGGGGGACACCGGGGAGCTGTTTTTT. Translating it yields CASKQQGDTGELFF.

This sequence joins TRBV30 and TRBJ2-2; 9 nucleotides line up with TRBD2. The CDR3 totals 18 residues. V shed 3 bases, J shed 3 bases, and the junction held 14 bases outside the gene matches. Germline V CDR1 and CDR2: GTSNPN, SVGIG (reference sequence). The CDR3 is CAWRGGLAGHRYTGELFF. The DNA of the CDR3 is TGTGCCTGGAGAGGTGGGCTAGCGGGACACCGATACACCGGGGAGCTGTTTTTT. The whole variable domain, remainder taken from reference TRBV30 and TRBJ2-2, is SQTIHQWPATLVQPVGSPLSLECTVEGTSNPNLYWYRQAAGRGLQLLFYSVGIGQISSEVPQNLSASRPQDRQFILSSKKLLLSDSGFYLCAWRGGLAGHRYTGELFFGEGSRLTVL.

The chain recombines TRBV11-2 with TRBJ2-7; D unclear. Trimming cost V 2 bases and J 1 base, with 9 bases left between them. In germline, CDR1 is SGHAT, CDR2 FQNNGV. The CDR3 is made up of 14 amino acids. CDR3: CASSLRRSSYEQYF. CDR3 DNA: TGTGCCAGCAGCTTAAGAAGGAGTTCCTACGAGCAGTACTTC.

This CDR3 reads CASSQATSLLGEQYF. The CDR3 DNA is TGTGCCAGCAGCCAAGCGACTAGCTTACTGGGGGAGCAGTACTTC. The V gene is TRBV4-2, the J gene TRBJ2-7; 7 nucleotides line up with TRBD2. Per germline, CDR1 LGHNA and CDR2 YNFKEQ. The CDR3 length is 15 residues. The trim removed 1 base at V and 7 bases at J, leaving 10 bases unmatched.

The chain has TRBV27 and TRBJ2-3; TRBD1 agrees at 8 bases. The V gene's germline CDR1 is MNHEY and CDR2 SMNVEV (reference sequence). J gave up 4 bases and V 5 bases, and 5 bases lay outside the gene matches. The CDR3 consists of 14 residues. The DNA for the CDR3 is TGTGCCAGCAGTAGACAGGGGCAATCAGATACGCAGTATTTT. It specifies CASSRQGQSDTQYF.

The chain is built from TRBV28 and TRBJ1-1; D is unclear. The CDR3 covers 13 residues. V was shortened by 11 bases and J by 0 bases, with 13 bases between the two germline ends. Germline V lookup: CDR1 MDHEN, CDR2 SYDVKM. The CDR3 reads CAAAGRLNTEAFF. DNA for the CDR3: TGTGCCGCCGCTGGCAGGCTGAACACTGAAGCTTTCTTT. Full variable domain (missing parts from reference TRBV28 and TRBJ1-1): DVKVTQSSRYLVKRTGEKVFLECVQDMDHENMFWYRQDPGLGLRLIYFSYDVKMKEKGDIPEGYSVSREKKERFSLILESASTNQTSMYLCAAAGRLNTEAFFGQGTRLTVV.

This sequence joins TRBV6-2 or TRBV6-3 and TRBJ2-7; 8 nucleotides align to TRBD2. CDR1 is MNHEY, CDR2 SVGEGT, per germline. The CDR3 is 14 residues long. The trim removed 5 bases at V and 0 bases at J, leaving 3 bases unmatched. The CDR3 sequence: CASSVAGSSYEQYF. In DNA form, the CDR3 reads TGTGCCAGCAGTGTAGCGGGAAGCTCCTACGAGCAGTACTTC.

V is TRBV11-3 and J is TRBJ2-7; possibly TRBD1 for D (5 bases). Germline V gene lookup returns CDR1 SGHNT and CDR2 YENEEA. This CDR3 region has 14 residues. V lost 0 bases and J 3 bases, leaving 9 bases between the germline ends. CDR3: CASSLEFDSYEQYF. CDR3 DNA sequence: TGTGCCAGCAGCTTAGAGTTTGACAGCTACGAGCAGTACTTC.

V usage is TRBV7-3 and J usage is TRBJ2-2, with 8 bases aligning to TRBD1. Germline trimming cut 5 bases from V and 4 bases from J; bases unmatched to any gene: 12. Germline CDR1 and CDR2: SGHTA and FQGTGA. This CDR3 is built from 17 residues. CDR3 bases: TGTGCCAGCAGCGCTATTGGACAGGGAGAATTCACCGGGGAGCTGTTTTTT. Its protein product is CASSAIGQGEFTGELFF.

The V and J genes are TRBV19 and TRBJ1-4; TRBD1 might be the D (5 bases). Germline V gives CDR1 LNHDA, CDR2 SQIVND (reference sequence). The CDR3 length is 15 residues. V dropped 5 bases and J dropped 4 bases, with 14 bases sitting between them. CDR3 loop: CASSEQAGSNEKLFF. As DNA, the CDR3 is TGTGCCAGTAGTGAACAGGCCGGGAGTAATGAAAAACTGTTTTTT. The full variable domain, completed using reference TRBV19 and TRBJ1-4, is DGGITQSPKYLFRKEGQNVTLSCEQNLNHDAMYWYRQDPGQGLRLIYYSQIVNDFQKGDIAEGYSVSREKKESFPLTVTSAQKNPTAFYLCASSEQAGSNEKLFFGSGTQLSVL.

The rearrangement links TRBV4-2 to TRBJ1-4, with D possibly matching TRBD1 (6 bases). This CDR3 contains 18 residues. V was clipped by 0 bases and J by 5 bases, with 19 bases between them. The V gene's germline CDR1 is LGHNA and CDR2 YNFKEQ. The CDR3 sequence is CASSQDPLTGPLNEKLFF. DNA of the CDR3: TGTGCCAGCAGCCAAGATCCCTTAACAGGGCCATTAAATGAAAAACTGTTTTTT.

V is TRBV3-1 (or the pseudogene TRBV3-2) and J is TRBJ1-1, with a possible D match to TRBD1 (6 bases). Trimming left V 3 bases short and J 4 bases short, with 6 bases between. This CDR3 region has 12 residues. The germline CDR1 and CDR2 sequences are LGHDT and YNNKEL (reference sequence). The CDR3 DNA reads as TGTGCCAGCAGCCAGGGGGCCACTGAAGCTTTCTTT. This translates into CASSQGATEAFF.

V usage is TRBV5-1 and J usage is TRBJ2-3; TRBD1 matches 7 bases. Germline V gene data show CDR1 as SGHRS and CDR2 as YFSETQ. V trimming: 3 bases; J trimming: 0 bases; junction bases outside the gene matches: 10. The CDR3 loop spans 17 amino acids. The CDR3 coding sequence is TGCGCCAGCAGCTCTCAACCCCGGGACAGCAGCACAGATACGCAGTATTTT. Encoded protein: CASSSQPRDSSTDTQYF. The whole variable domain, filled in from reference TRBV5-1 and TRBJ2-3, reads KAGVTQTPRYLIKTRGQQVTLSCSPISGHRSVSWYQQTPGQGLQFLFEYFSETQRNKGNFPGRFSGRQFSNSRSEMNVSTLELGDSALYLCASSSQPRDSSTDTQYFGPGTRLTVL.

This rearrangement joins TRBV4-2 to TRBJ2-5; TRBD1 aligns across 10 bases. Trimming cost V 1 base and J 4 bases; bases outside gene matches: 9. Germline V CDR1 and CDR2: LGHNA, YNFKEQ. The CDR3 contains 17 residues. CDR3 loop: CASSQGDRGPRGETQYF. The CDR3 coding sequence is TGTGCCAGCAGCCAAGGAGACAGGGGGCCCAGGGGAGAGACCCAGTACTTC.

This chain uses TRBV7-2 with TRBJ2-1, with TRBD2 matching 9 bases. Germline trimming cut 3 bases from V and 1 base from J; bases unmatched to any gene: 1. Germline V gene sequence: CDR1 SGHTA, CDR2 FQGNSA. The CDR3 contains 15 residues. CDR3 nucleotide sequence: TGTGCCAGCAGCTTTAGCGGGGGTTCCTACAATGAGCAGTTCTTC. Translation: CASSFSGGSYNEQFF.

The CDR3 protein is CASRKSGDQPQHF. The CDR3 bases are TGTGCCAGCAGAAAGTCGGGAGATCAGCCCCAGCATTTT. The chain has TRBV12-3 or TRBV12-4 and TRBJ1-5; D remains ambiguous. CDR3 length: 13 amino acids. V was cut by 6 bases and J by 5 bases, with 11 bases left in between.

This clone occurred a few times. J is TRBJ1-5 and V is TRBV5-1; perhaps TRBD1 as D (6 bases). CDR1 is SGHRS and CDR2 is YFSETQ in the germline V gene. This CDR3 contains 14 residues. V dropped 3 bases and J dropped 7 bases, with 14 bases sitting between them. CDR3 amino acids: CASSSRPGAQPQHF. The CDR3 DNA sequence: TGCGCCAGCAGCTCGCGTCCAGGGGCGCAGCCCCAGCATTTT.

The V and J genes are TRBV24-1 and TRBJ2-2; 7 nucleotides align to TRBD1. The CDR3 has 14 amino acids. Germline V lookup: CDR1 KGHDR, CDR2 SFDVKD. Losses at the gene ends were 10 bases for V and 6 bases for J; bases not matched to a gene: 10. In DNA, the CDR3 is TGTGCCACTGGGACAGCCGACGGGGCCGGGGAGCTGTTTTTT. Its translation is CATGTADGAGELFF.

The rearrangement joins TRBV29-1 to TRBJ1-4; D is possibly TRBD1 (6 bases). This CDR3 has 13 amino acids. V was cut by 5 bases and J by 7 bases, with 14 bases left in between. The V gene's germline CDR1 is SQVTM and CDR2 ANQGSEA. As DNA, the CDR3 is TGCAGCGTTCAAAAGGGGGGGGGTGAAAAACTGTTTTTT. The encoded protein is CSVQKGGGEKLFF.

The chain employs TRBV5-1 and TRBJ1-1, with 9 bases that match TRBD1. With V trimmed by 2 bases and J by 0 bases, 5 bases remained unmatched. Germline CDR1 SGHRS, CDR2 YFSETQ. The CDR3 sequence is 16 residues long. The CDR3 nucleotides read TGCGCCAGCAGCTTCGGGACAGGGAGCATGAACACTGAAGCTTTCTTT. It yields the protein CASSFGTGSMNTEAFF.